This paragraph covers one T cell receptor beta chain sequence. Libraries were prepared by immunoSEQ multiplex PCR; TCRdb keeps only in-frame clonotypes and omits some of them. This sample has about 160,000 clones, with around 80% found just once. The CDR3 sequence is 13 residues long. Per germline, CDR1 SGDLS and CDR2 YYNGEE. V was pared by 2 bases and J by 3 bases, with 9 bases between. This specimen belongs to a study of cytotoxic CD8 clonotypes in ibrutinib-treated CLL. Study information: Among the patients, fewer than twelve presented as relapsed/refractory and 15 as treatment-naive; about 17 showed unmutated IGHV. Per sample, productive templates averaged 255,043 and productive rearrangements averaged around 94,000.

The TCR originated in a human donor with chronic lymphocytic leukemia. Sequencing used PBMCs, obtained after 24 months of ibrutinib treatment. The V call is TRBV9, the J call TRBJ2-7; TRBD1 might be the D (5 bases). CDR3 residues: CASSVGRDYEQYF. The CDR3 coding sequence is TGTGCCAGCAGCGTGGGCAGGGACTACGAGCAGTACTTC.